The 26 T cell receptor beta chains given below trace back to one sample, sequenced in a study of STAT5B mutations in CD4+ large granular lymphocyte leukemia. Profiled with immunoSEQ multiplex PCR; TCRdb holds only in-frame clones, not every one. This table has roughly 30,000 clones, about two thirds appearing once. Source material: CD4+ T cells from blood buffy coats. All receptors derive from a human donor in good health.

This chain joins TRBV19 and TRBJ2-7; perhaps TRBD1 as D (5 bases). Germline CDR1 and CDR2: LNHDA and SQIVND (reference sequence). This CDR3 is built from 13 residues. V shed 4 bases and J shed 9 bases, with 16 bases lying between them. CDR3 residues: CASSTTSGYRQYF. The CDR3 nucleotides read TGTGCCAGTAGTACTACTTCAGGGTACCGGCAGTACTTC.

V is TRBV19 and J is TRBJ1-2, with D possibly being TRBD1 (6 bases). Trimming cost V 5 bases and J 10 bases, with 20 bases left between them. The CDR3 is made up of 14 amino acids. CDR1 and CDR2 (germline): LNHDA, SQIVND (reference sequence). Here the CDR3 reads CASSPSGQEFPYTF. As DNA, the CDR3 is TGTGCCAGTAGTCCGTCGGGACAAGAATTTCCCTACACCTTC. The whole variable domain, remainder taken from reference TRBV19 and TRBJ1-2, is DGGITQSPKYLFRKEGQNVTLSCEQNLNHDAMYWYRQDPGQGLRLIYYSQIVNDFQKGDIAEGYSVSREKKESFPLTVTSAQKNPTAFYLCASSPSGQEFPYTFGSGTRLTVV.

The chain couples TRBV5-1 to TRBJ2-5; 7 bases agree with TRBD1. Germline V gene sequence: CDR1 SGHRS, CDR2 YFSETQ. The J segment lost 3 bases and the V segment lost 0 bases, leaving 14 bases of the junction unmatched. The CDR3 length is 18 residues. Here the CDR3 reads CASSLVLWDRSQKETQYF. In DNA form, the CDR3 reads TGCGCCAGCAGCTTGGTTTTGTGGGACAGAAGTCAAAAAGAGACCCAGTACTTC.

The gene calls are TRBV7-2 and TRBJ1-2; 10 bases map to TRBD1. This CDR3 comprises 15 residues. CDR1 is SGHTA and CDR2 is FQGNSA in the germline V gene. Losses at the gene ends were 3 bases for V and 12 bases for J; bases not matched to a gene: 13. CDR3 coding DNA: TGTGCCAGCAGCTTCGATGGGACAGGGGATCCGTTGAACACCTTC. Translating gives CASSFDGTGDPLNTF.

This chain connects TRBV9 to TRBJ1-4, with D maybe TRBD1 (5 bases). V lost 4 bases to trimming and J lost 8 bases, with 18 bases between them. This CDR3 has 15 amino acids. From germline, CDR1 is SGDLS and CDR2 YYNGEE. The CDR3 bases are TGTGCCAGCAGCTGGGGGGGATCTCAGAAGGAAAAACTGTTTTTT. As protein: CASSWGGSQKEKLFF. Looking up the rest from reference TRBV9 and TRBJ1-4 gives the full variable domain: DSGVTQTPKHLITATGQRVTLRCSPRSGDLSVYWYQQSLDQGLQFLIQYYNGEERAKGNILERFSAQQFPDLHSELNLSSLELGDSALYFCASSWGGSQKEKLFFGSGTQLSVL.

This clone was recorded a few times. V usage is TRBV5-1 and J usage is TRBJ1-6; D unclear. The CDR3 contains 16 residues. The germline V gene has CDR1 SGHRS and CDR2 YFSETQ. Deletions cut 3 bases from V and 8 bases from J, with 18 bases between. CDR3 residues: CASSSRTGGPYSPLHF. CDR3 DNA sequence: TGCGCCAGCAGCTCCAGGACCGGCGGCCCCTATTCACCCCTCCACTTT. Together with reference TRBV5-1 and TRBJ1-6, the CDR3 gives the full variable domain: KAGVTQTPRYLIKTRGQQVTLSCSPISGHRSVSWYQQTPGQGLQFLFEYFSETQRNKGNFPGRFSGRQFSNSRSEMNVSTLELGDSALYLCASSSRTGGPYSPLHFGNGTRLTVT.

The gene calls are TRBV5-1 and TRBJ2-1; 7 bases match TRBD1. Germline trimming cut 4 bases from V and 2 bases from J; bases unmatched to any gene: 6. CDR1 is SGHRS, CDR2 YFSETQ, per germline. The CDR3 has 15 residues. In DNA, the CDR3 is TGCGCCAGCAGCACTGGACAGGTGACCTACAATGAGCAGTTCTTC. This sequence encodes CASSTGQVTYNEQFF.

The J gene is TRBJ2-2, the V gene TRBV19, with D perhaps TRBD2 (6 bases). From germline, CDR1 is LNHDA and CDR2 SQIVND (reference sequence). The V end lost 6 bases, the J end lost 5 bases, and 16 bases lay between the germline ends. The CDR3 runs 15 residues. The CDR3 DNA follows: TGTGCCAGTAGCCCTAGAATAGGAGGGACCGGGGAGCTGTTTTTT. Translating it yields CASSPRIGGTGELFF.

This clone is classed as medium-sized. The rearrangement joins TRBV6-4 to TRBJ2-1; TRBD1 aligns across 10 bases. This CDR3 spans 14 amino acids. Germline CDR1 and CDR2: MRHNA and SNTAGT. V lost 6 bases to trimming and J lost 9 bases; unmatched junction nucleotides: 8. Here the CDR3 DNA reads TGTGCCAGCAGAAGGACAGGGGGAATGGGTGAGCAGTTCTTC. Protein: CASRRTGGMGEQFF.

This clone was seen more than once but under ten times. One end of the junction does not line up with germline, which may come from a read error. V usage is TRBV7-7 and J usage is TRBJ2-5; no reliable D call. CDR1 and CDR2 (germline): SSHAT, FNYEAQ (reference sequence). CDR3 length: 13 residues. CDR3 residues: CASSSSGWETQYF. CDR3 DNA: TGTGCTAGCAGCTCCTCCGGGTGGGAGACCCAGTACTTC.

The chain is built from TRBV28 and TRBJ2-5, with unresolved D. There are 13 residues in the CDR3. V gave up 3 bases and J gave up 2 bases, with 7 bases separating them. The germline CDR1 and CDR2 sequences are MDHEN and SYDVKM. CDR3 in amino acids: CASSFAGQETQYF. Written as DNA, the CDR3 is TGTGCCAGCAGTTTTGCAGGACAAGAGACCCAGTACTTC.

The chain links TRBV5-5 to TRBJ2-5; TRBD2 might be the D (6 bases). The CDR3 length is 16 residues. Germline values: CDR1 SGHKS, CDR2 YYEKEE (reference sequence). The germline V and J ends were trimmed by 1 base and 5 bases, with 18 bases remaining between them. CDR3 in DNA: TGTGCCAGCAGCTTGAAGGCCGGCCCGGAGGGGGAGACCCAGTACTTC. Translating gives CASSLKAGPEGETQYF.

The chain carries TRBV7-2 and TRBJ2-7, with D possibly being TRBD1 (5 bases). The germline V gene has CDR1 SGHTA and CDR2 FQGNSA. This CDR3 has 15 amino acids. V lost 5 bases and J 5 bases, leaving 19 bases between the germline ends. CDR3 protein: CASSLRDRGRHEQYF. DNA of the CDR3: TGTGCCAGCAGCCTCAGGGATCGCGGAAGACACGAGCAGTACTTC. The full variable domain, in which reference TRBV7-2 and TRBJ2-7 provide the parts outside the CDR3, is GAGVSQSPSNKVTEKGKDVELRCDPISGHTALYWYRQSLGQGLEFLIYFQGNSAPDKSGLPSDRFSAERTGGSVSTLTIQRTQQEDSAVYLCASSLRDRGRHEQYFGPGTRLTVT.

CDR3 bases: TGTGCTAGTGGTTCATATCAGGTAAGGAGCACTGAAGCTTTCTTT. Amino acid sequence: CASGSYQVRSTEAFF. V is TRBV12-5 and J is TRBJ1-1; D remains ambiguous. Trimming took 4 bases from V and 4 from J, leaving 16 bases between them. In germline, CDR1 is LGHNT, CDR2 FRNRAP. The CDR3 totals 15 residues.

The rearrangement joins TRBV6-5 to TRBJ1-1; D is ambiguous. The CDR3 has 13 amino acids. The ends were cut back, 0 bases at V and 5 bases at J, with 7 bases in the middle. Germline CDR1 MNHEY, CDR2 SVGAGI. The CDR3 loop reads CASSYSPGTEAFF. CDR3 bases: TGTGCCAGCAGTTACTCTCCCGGAACTGAAGCTTTCTTT.

This clone was seen only a few times. The chain employs TRBV6-1 and TRBJ1-1; tentative D call: TRBD1 (6 bases). The length of the CDR3 is 13 residues. Between the trimmed V and J ends, which lost 5 bases and 9 bases, there was a span of 16 bases. From germline, CDR1 is MNHNS and CDR2 SASEGT. In DNA, the CDR3 is TGTGCCAGCAGTCCCTCTCAGACAGGCAAAGCTTTCTTT. Translation: CASSPSQTGKAFF.

The J gene is TRBJ2-1, the V gene TRBV4-3; 10 positions match TRBD2. V lost 2 bases to trimming and J lost 1 base; unmatched junction nucleotides: 2. The germline V gene has CDR1 LGHNA and CDR2 YSLEER. The CDR3 extends over 16 amino acids. The CDR3 is CASSQIAGGSYNEQFF. The CDR3 coding sequence is TGCGCCAGCAGCCAAATAGCGGGGGGATCCTACAATGAGCAGTTCTTC.

V and J are TRBV5-6 and TRBJ2-5; D is unresolved. Germline-derived CDR1 and CDR2 are SGHDT and YYEEEE. The CDR3 is made up of 16 amino acids. V shed 0 bases and J shed 0 bases, with 12 bases lying between them. Here the CDR3 reads CASSLAAGEYQETQYF. Here the CDR3 DNA reads TGTGCCAGCAGCTTGGCGGCAGGAGAGTACCAAGAGACCCAGTACTTC.

The chain employs TRBV7-3 and TRBJ1-5; unclear D gene. This CDR3 is built from 13 residues. V was trimmed by 0 bases and J by 2 bases, leaving 2 bases between them. Germline V lookup: CDR1 SGHTA, CDR2 FQGTGA. DNA of the CDR3: TGTGCCAGCAGCTTAACGGGCAATCAGCCCCAGCATTTT. Translation gives CASSLTGNQPQHF.

This rearrangement joins TRBV2 to TRBJ2-7, with D possibly TRBD1 on 6 matching bases. Trimming took off 5 bases at V and 4 bases at J, with 12 bases between the two ends. The CDR3 length is 13 residues. The germline V gene has CDR1 SNHLY and CDR2 FYNNEI. This CDR3 reads CASSLIQGYEQYF. DNA of the CDR3: TGTGCCAGCAGTTTAATACAGGGATACGAGCAGTACTTC.

The chain carries TRBV5-4 and TRBJ2-2, with TRBD1 identical over 12 bases. Germline assignment: CDR1 SGHNT and CDR2 YYREEE (reference sequence). This CDR3 has 17 residues. The V gene end was trimmed by 0 bases and the J gene end by 4 bases; junction bases not matched to a gene: 4. As DNA, the CDR3 is TGTGCCAGCAGCTTGGGGGACAGGGGGCGCCTCACCGGGGAGCTGTTTTTT. Translation gives CASSLGDRGRLTGELFF.

V is TRBV2 and J is TRBJ2-1; the match to TRBD2 covers 9 bases. After removal of 6 bases from V and 1 base from J, the junction contained 4 bases not matched to a gene. Germline V gene sequence: CDR1 SNHLY, CDR2 FYNNEI. This CDR3 contains 15 residues. The CDR3 loop is CASRALAGSYNEQFF. The CDR3 DNA reads as TGTGCCAGCAGGGCCCTAGCGGGGTCCTACAATGAGCAGTTCTTC.

V usage is TRBV14 and J usage is TRBJ2-6; D is uncertain. V was clipped by 1 base and J by 4 bases, with 8 bases between them. The CDR3 is made up of 15 amino acids. The V gene's germline CDR1 is SGHDN and CDR2 FVKESK. In DNA, the CDR3 is TGTGCCAGCAGCCAAGGGCCTGCCGGGGCCAACGTCCTGACTTTC. It yields the protein CASSQGPAGANVLTF.

The sample holds one count of this clone. The genes are TRBV9 and TRBJ2-1; TRBD2 matches at 7 bases. Germline V gene sequence: CDR1 SGDLS, CDR2 YYNGEE. The CDR3 length is 16 residues. Losses at the gene ends were 3 bases for V and 4 bases for J; bases not matched to a gene: 10. The CDR3 sequence: CASSATSVPVYNEQFF. The CDR3 DNA reads as TGTGCCAGCAGCGCCACTAGCGTCCCTGTGTACAATGAGCAGTTCTTC.

The DNA of the CDR3 is TGCGCCAGCAGCCAAGAGTGGGGCGGTGGCGAGCAGTACTTC. This codes for CASSQEWGGGEQYF. The chain is built from TRBV4-1 and TRBJ2-7, with a weak D call TRBD1 (5 bases). Per the germline V gene, CDR1 is MGHRA and CDR2 is YSYEKL. The CDR3 is made up of 14 amino acids. V lost 0 bases, J lost 6 bases, and 12 bases lay in between.

This chain links TRBV9 with TRBJ1-3, with a weak D call TRBD1 (6 bases). The CDR3 contains 14 residues. Trimming cost V 4 bases and J 3 bases, with 11 bases left between them. CDR1 is SGDLS, CDR2 YYNGEE, per germline. The CDR3 loop reads CASSPGDRGNTIYF. The CDR3 DNA reads TGTGCCAGCAGCCCAGGGGATCGTGGAAACACCATATATTTT.